This T cell receptor beta chain was sequenced during a study of blood T cell repertoires in COVID-19. Study-level background: PBMCs, B-cell-depleted T cells, or T cells were the source of the cDNA or gDNA that made up the material.

The CDR3 has 15 amino acids. With 5 bases clipped from V and 3 bases from J, the junction kept 7 bases outside the gene matches. In germline, CDR1 is SNHLY, CDR2 FYNNEI. Method: immunoSEQ multiplex PCR; TCRdb's copy keeps in-frame clones and lacks some. Of around 470,000 clones listed, roughly 89% are singletons. Sequencing used peripheral blood. This clonotype was obtained from a man aged 18 to 29 with COVID-19, enrolled during active disease. The rearrangement joins TRBV2 to TRBJ2-5; 9 bases align to TRBD1. The CDR3 nucleotides are TGTGCCAGCAGTTTGTTCCGGACAGGGGAAGAGACCCAGTACTTC. This encodes CASSLFRTGEETQYF.